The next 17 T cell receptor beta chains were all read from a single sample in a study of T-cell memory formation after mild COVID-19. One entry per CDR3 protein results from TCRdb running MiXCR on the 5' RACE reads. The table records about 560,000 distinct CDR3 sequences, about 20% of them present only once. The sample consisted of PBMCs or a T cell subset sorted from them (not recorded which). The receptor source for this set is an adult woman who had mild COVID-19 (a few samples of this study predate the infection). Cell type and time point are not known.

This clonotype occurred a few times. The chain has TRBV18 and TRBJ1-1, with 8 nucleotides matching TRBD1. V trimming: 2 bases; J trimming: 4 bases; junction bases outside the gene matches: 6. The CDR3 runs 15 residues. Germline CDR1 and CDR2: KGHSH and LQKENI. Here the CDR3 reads CASSPIQGGSTEAFF. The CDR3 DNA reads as TGTGCCAGCTCACCAATACAGGGGGGGAGCACTGAAGCTTTCTTT. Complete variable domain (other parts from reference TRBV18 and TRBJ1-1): NAGVMQNPRHLVRRRGQEARLRCSPMKGHSHVYWYRQLPEEGLKFMVYLQKENIIDESGMPKERFSAEFPKEGPSILRIQQVVRGDSAAYFCASSPIQGGSTEAFFGQGTRLTVV.

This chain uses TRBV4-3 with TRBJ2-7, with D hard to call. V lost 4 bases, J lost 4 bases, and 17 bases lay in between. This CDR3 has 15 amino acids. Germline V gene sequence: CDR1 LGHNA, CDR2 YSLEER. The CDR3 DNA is TGCGCCAGCAGCCGTGGGTCCGGTCCTCGGTACGAGCAGTACTTC. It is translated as CASSRGSGPRYEQYF.

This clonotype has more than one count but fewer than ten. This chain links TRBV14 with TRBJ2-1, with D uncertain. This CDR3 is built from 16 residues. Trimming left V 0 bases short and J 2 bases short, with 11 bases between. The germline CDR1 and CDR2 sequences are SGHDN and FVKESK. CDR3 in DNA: TGTGCCAGCAGCCAAGATCGGGTAGCCGCCTACAATGAGCAGTTCTTC. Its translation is CASSQDRVAAYNEQFF.

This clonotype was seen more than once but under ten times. The CDR3 DNA follows: TGCAGCGCCGGGACAGCCGATGGGACCCAGTACTTC. It codes for CSAGTADGTQYF. The V and J genes are TRBV29-1 and TRBJ2-5, with 7 bases matching TRBD1. The CDR3 extends over 12 amino acids. Trimming at V came to 7 bases and at J to 7 bases, leaving 9 bases not matched to a gene. The germline gives CDR1 SQVTM, CDR2 ANQGSEA.

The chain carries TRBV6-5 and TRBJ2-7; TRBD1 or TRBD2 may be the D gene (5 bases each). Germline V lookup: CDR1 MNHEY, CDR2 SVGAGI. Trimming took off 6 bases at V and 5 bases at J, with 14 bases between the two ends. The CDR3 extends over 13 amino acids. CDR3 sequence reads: CASSHTRGDEQYF. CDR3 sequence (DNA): TGTGCCAGCAGCCATACTCGAGGGGACGAGCAGTACTTC.

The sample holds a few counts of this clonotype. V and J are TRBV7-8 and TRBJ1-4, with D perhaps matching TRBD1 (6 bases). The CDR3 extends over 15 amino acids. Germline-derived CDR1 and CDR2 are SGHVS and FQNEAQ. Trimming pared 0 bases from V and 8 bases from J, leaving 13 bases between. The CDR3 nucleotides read TGTGCCAGCAGCTTAGCGGCAGGGGATAAAGAAAAACTGTTTTTT. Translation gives CASSLAAGDKEKLFF.

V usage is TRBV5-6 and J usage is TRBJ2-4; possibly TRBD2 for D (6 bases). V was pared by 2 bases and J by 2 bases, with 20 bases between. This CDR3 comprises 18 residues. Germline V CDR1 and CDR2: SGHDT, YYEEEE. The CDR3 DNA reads TGTGCCAGCAGCTTCGGGGGTCAGGGAACCTCTTCCAAAAACATTCAGTACTTC. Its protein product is CASSFGGQGTSSKNIQYF. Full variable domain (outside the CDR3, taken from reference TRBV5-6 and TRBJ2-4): DAGVTQSPTHLIKTRGQQVTLRCSPKSGHDTVSWYQQALGQGPQFIFQYYEEEERQRGNFPDRFSGHQFPNYSSELNVNALLLGDSALYLCASSFGGQGTSSKNIQYFGAGTRLSVL.

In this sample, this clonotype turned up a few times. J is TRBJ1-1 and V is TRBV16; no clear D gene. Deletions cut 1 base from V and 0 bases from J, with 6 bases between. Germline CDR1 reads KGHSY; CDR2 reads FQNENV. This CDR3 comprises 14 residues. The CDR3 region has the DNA TGTGCCAGCAGCCAATTAGCGGTGAACACTGAAGCTTTCTTT. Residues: CASSQLAVNTEAFF.

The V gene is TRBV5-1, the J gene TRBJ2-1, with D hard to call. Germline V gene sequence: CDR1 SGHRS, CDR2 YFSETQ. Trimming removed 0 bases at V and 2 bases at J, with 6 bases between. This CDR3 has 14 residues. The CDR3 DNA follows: TGCGCCAGCAGCTTGGACTTACCCTACAATGAGCAGTTCTTC. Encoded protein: CASSLDLPYNEQFF. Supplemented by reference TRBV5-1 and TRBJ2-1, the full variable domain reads KAGVTQTPRYLIKTRGQQVTLSCSPISGHRSVSWYQQTPGQGLQFLFEYFSETQRNKGNFPGRFSGRQFSNSRSEMNVSTLELGDSALYLCASSLDLPYNEQFFGPGTRLTVL.

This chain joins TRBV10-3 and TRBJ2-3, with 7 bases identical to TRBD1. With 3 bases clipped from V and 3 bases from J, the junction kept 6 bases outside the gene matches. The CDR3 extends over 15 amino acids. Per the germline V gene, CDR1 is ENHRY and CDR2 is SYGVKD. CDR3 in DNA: TGTGCCATCAGTGAACAGGGGCGTTCTACAGATACGCAGTATTTT. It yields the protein CAISEQGRSTDTQYF.

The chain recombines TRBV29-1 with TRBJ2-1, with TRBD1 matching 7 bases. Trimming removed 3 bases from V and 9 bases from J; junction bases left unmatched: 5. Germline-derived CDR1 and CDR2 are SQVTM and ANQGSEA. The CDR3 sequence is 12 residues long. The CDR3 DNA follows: TGCAGCGTTGACGAGGGGGCTGGTGAGCAGTTCTTC. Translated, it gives CSVDEGAGEQFF.

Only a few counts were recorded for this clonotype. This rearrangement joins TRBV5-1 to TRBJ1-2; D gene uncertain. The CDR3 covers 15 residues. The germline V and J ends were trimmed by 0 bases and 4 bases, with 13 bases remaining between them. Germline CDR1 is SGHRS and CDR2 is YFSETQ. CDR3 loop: CASSLEPASPYGYTF. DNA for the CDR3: TGCGCCAGCAGCTTGGAGCCAGCCTCTCCCTATGGCTACACCTTC.

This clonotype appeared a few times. CDR3 nucleotide sequence: TGCAGTGCTATTCCGATGGGTTCCTATAATTCACCCCTCCACTTT. Translating gives CSAIPMGSYNSPLHF. V usage is TRBV20-1 and J usage is TRBJ1-6; unclear D gene. This CDR3 contains 15 residues. V shed 4 bases and J shed 1 base, with 11 bases lying between them. Germline CDR1 reads DFQATT; CDR2 reads SNEGSKA (reference sequence).

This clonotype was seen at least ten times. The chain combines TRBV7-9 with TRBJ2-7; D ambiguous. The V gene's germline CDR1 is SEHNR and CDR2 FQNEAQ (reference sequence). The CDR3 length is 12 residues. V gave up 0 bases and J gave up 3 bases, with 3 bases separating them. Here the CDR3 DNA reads TGTGCCAGCAGCTTAGCGGACTACGAGCAGTACTTC. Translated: CASSLADYEQYF.

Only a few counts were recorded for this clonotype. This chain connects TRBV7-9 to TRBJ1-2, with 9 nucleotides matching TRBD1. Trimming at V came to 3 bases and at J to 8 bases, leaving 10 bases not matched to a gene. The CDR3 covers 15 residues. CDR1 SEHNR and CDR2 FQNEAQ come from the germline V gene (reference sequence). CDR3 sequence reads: CASSFFLDRGYGYTF. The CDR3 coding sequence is TGTGCCAGCAGCTTTTTCCTCGACAGGGGGTACGGCTACACCTTC.

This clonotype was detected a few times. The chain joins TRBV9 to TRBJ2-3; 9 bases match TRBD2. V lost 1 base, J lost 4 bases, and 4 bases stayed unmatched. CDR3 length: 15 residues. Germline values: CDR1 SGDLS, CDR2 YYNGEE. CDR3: CASSVLREGADTQYF. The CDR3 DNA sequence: TGTGCCAGCAGCGTATTGCGGGAGGGAGCAGATACGCAGTATTTT.

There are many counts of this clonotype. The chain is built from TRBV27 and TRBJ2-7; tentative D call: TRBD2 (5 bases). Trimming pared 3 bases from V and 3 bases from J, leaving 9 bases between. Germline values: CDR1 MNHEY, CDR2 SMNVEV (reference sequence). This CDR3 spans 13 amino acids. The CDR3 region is CASSFTGSYEQYF. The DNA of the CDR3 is TGTGCCAGCAGTTTCACGGGGAGCTACGAGCAGTACTTC.